These 24 T cell receptor beta chains were sequenced from one sample in a study of Ad26.COV2.S vaccination and SARS-CoV-2 variants. Noted treatment: roughly 19 received Ad26.COV2.S at low or high dose, single or two shots; about 5 received placebo; per-sample allocation not given. Sampling was done on day 63 after the first vaccine or placebo injection. Produced via immunoSEQ multiplex PCR; TCRdb's table is partial and in-frame only. This table holds nearly 400,000 clones, 75% to 90% found once. This specimen was peripheral blood, taken in a trial of Ad26.COV2.S vaccine versus placebo. Source of these receptors: a person between 18 and 60 years old who received the Ad26.COV2.S COVID-19 vaccine or a placebo.

Concerning this clone itself: A read error may be the cause here, since a much bigger clone is one base away. Written as DNA, the CDR3 is TGTGCCAGCAGCTTGCACAATGAGCAGTTCTTC. This gives the protein CASSLHNEQFF. This chain joins TRBV5-6 and TRBJ2-1; no definite D call. With 1 base removed from V and 5 bases from J, the gap between germline ends came to 1 base. This CDR3 is 11 amino acids long. CDR1 and CDR2 (germline): SGHDT, YYEEEE.

The chain carries TRBV6-5 and TRBJ1-2, with D unclear. The CDR3 has 15 residues. V lost 8 bases, J lost 4 bases, and 20 bases lay in between. Germline V lookup: CDR1 MNHEY, CDR2 SVGAGI. The CDR3 loop reads CASGPTLRLGYGYTF. CDR3 coding DNA: TGTGCCAGCGGCCCGACCCTACGCTTGGGCTATGGCTACACCTTC.

J is TRBJ1-4 and V is TRBV12-3 or TRBV12-4; the match to TRBD1 covers 11 bases. Trimming at V came to 8 bases and at J to 10 bases, leaving 3 bases not matched to a gene. The CDR3 sequence is 12 residues long. CDR3 sequence reads: CASGTGGLKLFF. CDR3 nucleotides: TGTGCCAGCGGGACAGGGGGGTTAAAACTGTTTTTT.

This clone was seen a few times. The V and J genes are TRBV20-1 and TRBJ1-1; D gene uncertain. The CDR3 runs to 11 residues. Per the germline V gene, CDR1 is DFQATT and CDR2 is SNEGSKA (reference sequence). The V end was cut by 1 base, the J end by 3 bases, with 3 bases between. CDR3 bases: TGCAGTGCTAGAGTAGACACTGAAGCTTTCTTT. Amino acid sequence: CSARVDTEAFF.

The rearrangement links TRBV5-6 to TRBJ1-4, with 10 bases matching TRBD1. This CDR3 is built from 17 residues. Germline V gene sequence: CDR1 SGHDT, CDR2 YYEEEE. V dropped 0 bases and J dropped 4; count of bases not matched to a gene: 6. The CDR3, as DNA: TGTGCCAGCAGCTTGGTACAGGGACAGGGGATTAATGAAAAACTGTTTTTT. This sequence encodes CASSLVQGQGINEKLFF.

The chain combines TRBV11-2 with TRBJ2-3, with D tentatively TRBD1 (5 bases). V lost 3 bases and J lost 3, with 13 bases in between. Germline CDR1 reads SGHAT; CDR2 reads FQNNGV. The CDR3 length is 15 residues. CDR3 DNA: TGTGCCAGCAGCTTTAATCTGGGGCAAACAGATACGCAGTATTTT. Its protein product is CASSFNLGQTDTQYF.

J is TRBJ1-2 and V is TRBV28, with 9 bases aligning to TRBD1. Germline CDR1 MDHEN, CDR2 SYDVKM. The ends lost 3 bases at V and 7 bases at J; junction bases unmatched: 18. The CDR3 totals 18 residues. CDR3 loop: CASSLSGLRTGTGSGYTF. CDR3 in DNA: TGTGCCAGCAGTTTGTCCGGCCTGCGAACCGGGACAGGGAGTGGCTACACCTTC.

This chain links TRBV10-2 with TRBJ2-7; D remains ambiguous. From germline, CDR1 is WSHSY and CDR2 SAAADI. The CDR3 sequence is 12 residues long. V shed 8 bases and J shed 3 bases, with 11 bases lying between them. CDR3 amino acids: CASSVMDYEQYF. The CDR3 DNA is TGCGCCAGCTCGGTAATGGACTACGAGCAGTACTTC.

This rearrangement joins TRBV5-6 to TRBJ1-1; D is possibly TRBD1 (5 bases). With 1 base removed from V and 6 bases from J, the gap between germline ends came to 13 bases. The length of the CDR3 is 14 residues. Germline values: CDR1 SGHDT, CDR2 YYEEEE. DNA of the CDR3: TGTGCCAGCAGCTTGTGGGGCTTACTGTCTGAAGCTTTCTTT. Translating gives CASSLWGLLSEAFF. The full variable domain, rest sourced from reference TRBV5-6 and TRBJ1-1, is DAGVTQSPTHLIKTRGQQVTLRCSPKSGHDTVSWYQQALGQGPQFIFQYYEEEERQRGNFPDRFSGHQFPNYSSELNVNALLLGDSALYLCASSLWGLLSEAFFGQGTRLTVV.

The rearrangement links TRBV29-1 to TRBJ2-7; TRBD1 or TRBD2 may be the D gene (6 bases each). Trimming left V 1 base short and J 2 bases short, with 18 bases between. The CDR3 has 16 residues. CDR1 SQVTM and CDR2 ANQGSEA come from the germline V gene. The DNA of the CDR3 is TGCAGCGTTGAAGGGTCAGCAGGGGAGGTTGCCTACGAGCAGTACTTC. Protein product: CSVEGSAGEVAYEQYF.

V and J are TRBV28 and TRBJ2-3; 11 nucleotides match TRBD2. The CDR3 is 19 amino acids. V lost 3 bases, J lost 3 bases, and 14 bases stayed unmatched. In germline, CDR1 is MDHEN, CDR2 SYDVKM. CDR3 in amino acids: CASSFGNLLAGEDTDTQYF. The CDR3 DNA reads as TGTGCCAGCAGTTTTGGGAACTTACTAGCGGGAGAGGATACAGATACGCAGTATTTT.

This chain uses TRBV7-2 with TRBJ2-7; TRBD1 matches at 11 bases. Germline lookup yields CDR1 SGHTA and CDR2 FQGNSA. The CDR3 spans 18 residues. Unmatched junction bases numbered 13, after V lost 1 base and J lost 5 bases. In nucleotides, the CDR3 is TGTGCCAGCAGCTTAGTTCCCCCTTCCGGGACAGGGGGGGACGAGCAGTACTTC. Encoded protein: CASSLVPPSGTGGDEQYF.

The rearrangement links TRBV7-3 to TRBJ2-3, with 10 bases that match TRBD2. CDR1 SGHTA and CDR2 FQGTGA come from the germline V gene. The ends lost 6 bases at V and 2 bases at J; junction bases unmatched: 8. The CDR3 sequence is 16 residues long. The CDR3 bases are TGTGCCAGCAGGCGCACCGGGACTAGCGCCACAGATACGCAGTATTTT. It encodes CASRRTGTSATDTQYF.

The gene calls are TRBV6-6 and TRBJ1-2; D unresolved. This CDR3 region has 15 residues. The ends were cut back, 5 bases at V and 4 bases at J, with 17 bases in the middle. Germline V lookup: CDR1 MNHNY, CDR2 SVGAGI (reference sequence). The CDR3 sequence is CASSAEDLPSYGYTF. DNA of the CDR3: TGTGCCAGCAGTGCCGAGGACCTACCCTCCTATGGCTACACCTTC.

The chain recombines TRBV5-1 with TRBJ2-1; 12 nucleotides match TRBD2. After removal of 5 bases from V and 7 bases from J, the junction contained 7 bases not matched to a gene. This CDR3 region has 15 residues. CDR1 is SGHRS and CDR2 is YFSETQ in the germline V gene. As DNA, the CDR3 is TGCGCCAGCAGATCCCAACTAGCGGGAGGTAATGAGCAGTTCTTC. Amino acids: CASRSQLAGGNEQFF. The whole variable domain, remainder taken from reference TRBV5-1 and TRBJ2-1, is KAGVTQTPRYLIKTRGQQVTLSCSPISGHRSVSWYQQTPGQGLQFLFEYFSETQRNKGNFPGRFSGRQFSNSRSEMNVSTLELGDSALYLCASRSQLAGGNEQFFGPGTRLTVL.

This chain uses TRBV5-1 with TRBJ2-3; 12 nucleotides align to TRBD2. Germline CDR1 SGHRS, CDR2 YFSETQ. The CDR3 has 20 amino acids. Trimming took 0 bases from V and 5 from J; bases not matched to a gene: 16. CDR3 nucleotide sequence: TGCGCCAGCAGCTTGGCCGTAAGGGGAGGACTAGCGGGATGGGAAGATACGCAGTATTTT. As protein: CASSLAVRGGLAGWEDTQYF.

In this sample, this clone turned up a few times. This chain joins TRBV5-1 and TRBJ1-2; no definite D call. V dropped 0 bases and J dropped 3 bases, with 6 bases sitting between them. The germline gives CDR1 SGHRS, CDR2 YFSETQ. The CDR3 totals 13 residues. The chain's CDR3 is CASSLDIHYGYTF. In DNA form, the CDR3 reads TGCGCCAGCAGCTTGGATATACACTATGGCTACACCTTC.

The gene calls are TRBV9 and TRBJ2-1, with 7 bases lining up with TRBD1. The V gene's germline CDR1 is SGDLS and CDR2 YYNGEE. V dropped 0 bases and J dropped 7; count of bases not matched to a gene: 10. This CDR3 spans 16 amino acids. The chain's CDR3 is CASSVGPTGNANEQFF. In DNA form, the CDR3 reads TGTGCCAGCAGCGTAGGGCCGACAGGGAATGCGAATGAGCAGTTCTTC.

About this clone itself: At the DNA level, this CDR3 is encoded by other sequences in the same sample as well. This chain uses TRBV28 with TRBJ2-5; no firm D call. Germline CDR1 is MDHEN and CDR2 is SYDVKM. CDR3 size: 13 residues. Trimming shortened V by 2 bases and J by 2 bases, and 6 bases separated the two germline ends. The CDR3 reads CASSLGSQETQYF. For the CDR3, the DNA is TGTGCCAGCAGTTTAGGATCTCAAGAGACCCAGTACTTC. The full variable domain, its missing parts supplied by reference TRBV28 and TRBJ2-5, is DVKVTQSSRYLVKRTGEKVFLECVQDMDHENMFWYRQDPGLGLRLIYFSYDVKMKEKGDIPEGYSVSREKKERFSLILESASTNQTSMYLCASSLGSQETQYFGPGTRLLVL.

This clone was recorded a few times. This rearrangement joins TRBV2 to TRBJ2-7; 11 bases agree with TRBD2. From germline, CDR1 is SNHLY and CDR2 FYNNEI. The CDR3 is 15 amino acids. V was pared by 2 bases and J by 5 bases, with 5 bases of the junction left unmatched. The CDR3 DNA sequence: TGTGCCAGCAGTGAAACTAGCGGGAGTATCAACGAGCAGTACTTC. It is translated as CASSETSGSINEQYF.

This clone was counted once. J is TRBJ2-7 and V is TRBV11-2, with a tentative D call TRBD2 (6 bases). Germline V lookup: CDR1 SGHAT, CDR2 FQNNGV. The V end lost 1 base, the J end lost 3 bases, and 19 bases lay between the germline ends. This CDR3 has 17 residues. The CDR3 nucleotides are TGTGCCAGCAGCTTAGGCGGGGTGGGCGGGACTTTCTACGAGCAGTACTTC. This sequence encodes CASSLGGVGGTFYEQYF.

The J gene is TRBJ2-7, the V gene TRBV28; D is unclear. Trimming stripped 1 base from V and 7 bases from J, with 8 bases between. CDR1 is MDHEN and CDR2 is SYDVKM in the germline V gene. The CDR3 length is 12 residues. CDR3 in amino acids: CASSLSLFEQYF. The CDR3 DNA reads as TGTGCCAGCAGTTTATCCCTATTTGAGCAGTACTTC. The variable domain in full, completed from reference TRBV28 and TRBJ2-7, reads DVKVTQSSRYLVKRTGEKVFLECVQDMDHENMFWYRQDPGLGLRLIYFSYDVKMKEKGDIPEGYSVSREKKERFSLILESASTNQTSMYLCASSLSLFEQYFGPGTRLTVT.

This chain joins TRBV4-1 and TRBJ1-6; D is possibly TRBD1 (6 bases). V lost 1 base, J lost 6 bases, and 13 bases lay in between. In germline, CDR1 is MGHRA, CDR2 YSYEKL. The CDR3 is 16 residues long. The chain's CDR3 is CASSQAVGARNSPLHF. The CDR3 DNA reads TGCGCCAGCAGCCAAGCTGTGGGGGCGCGTAATTCACCCCTCCACTTT.

The chain joins TRBV19 to TRBJ1-3; no firm D call. Germline loops: CDR1 LNHDA, CDR2 SQIVND (reference sequence). The germline V and J ends were trimmed by 5 bases and 4 bases, with 15 bases remaining between them. The CDR3 runs to 15 residues. The CDR3 DNA is TGTGCCAGTAGTCCGTTCTCAGATATCGGAAACACCATATATTTT. It translates to CASSPFSDIGNTIYF.